What follows are 24 T cell receptor beta chains derived from one specimen sequenced in a study of blood T cell repertoires in COVID-19. TCRdb keeps only in-frame clones here, not all; method: immunoSEQ multiplex PCR. The table records roughly 350,000 clones, about nine tenths of them present only once. The specimen was peripheral blood. These receptors all stem from a woman aged 50 to 60 with COVID-19, enrolled during active disease.

This clone has only one observation. The V call is TRBV3-1 (or the pseudogene TRBV3-2), the J call TRBJ2-1; 8 bases are a match to TRBD2. Trimming removed 0 bases from V and 3 bases from J; junction bases left unmatched: 10. Germline V CDR1 and CDR2: LGHDT, YNNKEL (reference sequence). This CDR3 contains 18 residues. The CDR3 loop is CASSQDTLAGGFYNEQFF. In nucleotides, the CDR3 is TGTGCCAGCAGCCAAGACACCTTGGCGGGAGGATTCTACAATGAGCAGTTCTTC.

The V gene is TRBV6-5, the J gene TRBJ2-7, with TRBD1 as a possible D gene (5 bases). The CDR3 loop spans 13 amino acids. CDR1 MNHEY and CDR2 SVGAGI come from the germline V gene. Trimming stripped 7 bases from V and 9 bases from J, with 19 bases between. CDR3 bases: TGTGCCAGCAACCTTGACCCTCGTGGGGCGCAGTACTTC. It codes for CASNLDPRGAQYF.

The chain joins TRBV18 to TRBJ2-6; the D gene is possibly TRBD1 (5 bases). Germline V lookup: CDR1 KGHSH, CDR2 LQKENI. This CDR3 is 15 amino acids long. V lost 3 bases and J lost 0, with 6 bases in between. CDR3 loop: CASSPTDSGANVLTF. CDR3 nucleotide sequence: TGTGCCAGCTCACCGACAGACTCTGGGGCCAACGTCCTGACTTTC.

V and J are TRBV7-9 and TRBJ1-3; D is unresolved. Trimming stripped 1 base from V and 0 bases from J, with 10 bases between. CDR3 length equals 16 residues. Germline V gene data show CDR1 as SEHNR and CDR2 as FQNEAQ (reference sequence). CDR3 DNA sequence: TGTGCCAGCAGCTTAGGCGGCAGCCGCTCTGGAAACACCATATATTTT. This sequence encodes CASSLGGSRSGNTIYF.

V gene TRBV19 combines with J gene TRBJ1-1, with 7 bases matching TRBD1. Per the germline V gene, CDR1 is LNHDA and CDR2 is SQIVND (reference sequence). Trimming removed 4 bases from V and 0 bases from J; junction bases left unmatched: 2. The CDR3 is 14 residues long. Here the CDR3 reads CASSNGQVNTEAFF. In DNA, the CDR3 is TGTGCCAGTAGTAACGGACAGGTGAACACTGAAGCTTTCTTT. The whole variable domain, remainder taken from reference TRBV19 and TRBJ1-1, is DGGITQSPKYLFRKEGQNVTLSCEQNLNHDAMYWYRQDPGQGLRLIYYSQIVNDFQKGDIAEGYSVSREKKESFPLTVTSAQKNPTAFYLCASSNGQVNTEAFFGQGTRLTVV.

V gene TRBV25-1 combines with J gene TRBJ2-1, with TRBD2 matching 7 bases. Germline CDR1 and CDR2: MGHDK and SYGVNS. The junction had 11 bases not matched to a gene; V was cut back by 6 bases and J by 6 bases. The length of the CDR3 is 15 residues. The CDR3 reads CASRLGLGSSNEQFF. CDR3 DNA: TGTGCCAGCAGACTTGGACTAGGTTCGTCCAATGAGCAGTTCTTC.

The count of this clone is one. The chain couples TRBV25-1 to TRBJ2-7, with D possibly TRBD2 on 6 matching bases. The V gene lost 1 base and the J gene lost 4 bases, with 11 bases spanning the gap. The CDR3 is 14 amino acids. Germline assignment: CDR1 MGHDK and CDR2 SYGVNS. The CDR3 DNA sequence: TGTGCCAGCAGTGAATGGGCCGGGGGATACGAGCAGTACTTC. Residues: CASSEWAGGYEQYF.

CDR3 protein: CASSVGSTGTDTQYF. Written as DNA, the CDR3 is TGTGCCAGCAGCGTAGGGTCGACAGGCACAGATACGCAGTATTTT. This chain connects TRBV9 to TRBJ2-3; tentative D call: TRBD1 (5 bases). The CDR3 totals 15 residues. V was pared by 0 bases and J by 1 base, with 9 bases between. Germline V gene data show CDR1 as SGDLS and CDR2 as YYNGEE.

The chain has TRBV11-3 and TRBJ2-3; the match to TRBD2 covers 8 bases. There are 15 residues in the CDR3. The trim removed 5 bases at V and 2 bases at J, leaving 6 bases unmatched. Germline assignment: CDR1 SGHNT and CDR2 YENEEA. The CDR3 is CASSPRGGYTDTQYF. The CDR3 nucleotides read TGTGCCAGCAGCCCTCGGGGGGGGTACACAGATACGCAGTATTTT.

V and J are TRBV7-2 and TRBJ2-1; 11 bases are a match to TRBD2. Germline V gene sequence: CDR1 SGHTA, CDR2 FQGNSA. With 5 bases clipped from V and 9 bases from J, the junction kept 12 bases outside the gene matches. This CDR3 has 16 amino acids. CDR3: CASSPRTSGPPTEQFF. Here the CDR3 DNA reads TGTGCCAGCAGCCCCAGGACTAGCGGGCCCCCTACTGAGCAGTTCTTC.

CDR3 protein: CASSRDRALSGELFF. Written as DNA, the CDR3 is TGTGCCAGCAGCCGGGACAGGGCTTTATCCGGGGAGCTGTTTTTT. The chain joins TRBV27 to TRBJ2-2; 9 positions match TRBD1. The CDR3 has 15 residues. V shed 6 bases and J 6 bases; nucleotides not matched to a gene: 8. CDR1 MNHEY and CDR2 SMNVEV come from the germline V gene (reference sequence).

V is TRBV30 and J is TRBJ1-1; D unclear. CDR1 GTSNPN and CDR2 SVGIG come from the germline V gene (reference sequence). Trimming cost V 8 bases and J 1 base, with 11 bases left between them. The CDR3 has 12 residues. CDR3 loop: CARQWANTEAFF. As DNA, the CDR3 is TGTGCCAGGCAGTGGGCGAACACTGAAGCTTTCTTT.

The gene calls are TRBV6-5 and TRBJ1-1, with D tentatively TRBD1 (5 bases). This CDR3 comprises 14 residues. Germline CDR1 reads MNHEY; CDR2 reads SVGAGI. V was shortened by 6 bases and J by 1 base, with 12 bases between the two germline ends. The CDR3 reads CASRLTTGNTEAFF. DNA of the CDR3: TGTGCCAGCAGACTGACCACAGGGAACACTGAAGCTTTCTTT.

V gene TRBV6-5 combines with J gene TRBJ1-1, with 11 bases identical to TRBD1. From germline, CDR1 is MNHEY and CDR2 SVGAGI. This CDR3 region has 13 residues. V gave up 6 bases and J gave up 10 bases; unmatched junction bases: 7. CDR3 sequence (DNA): TGTGCCAGCAGACGCGGACAGGGGGCTGTAGCTTTCTTT. It encodes CASRRGQGAVAFF.

The chain carries TRBV30 and TRBJ1-4; maybe TRBD1 (6 bases). In germline, CDR1 is GTSNPN, CDR2 SVGIG (reference sequence). CDR3 length: 15 residues. V gave up 3 bases and J gave up 10 bases, with 21 bases separating them. CDR3 loop: CAWRSVGDISGKLFF. CDR3 DNA sequence: TGTGCCTGGAGGAGTGTGGGGGACATTTCCGGAAAACTGTTTTTT.

The V gene is TRBV7-9, the J gene TRBJ1-1; D is perhaps TRBD1 (6 bases). The CDR3 is 15 amino acids. Germline V CDR1 and CDR2: SEHNR, FQNEAQ (reference sequence). V was trimmed by 8 bases and J by 3 bases, leaving 19 bases between them. In nucleotides, the CDR3 is TGTGCCAGCTTAGGGGTTCAGGGGTGGTACACTGAAGCTTTCTTT. This sequence encodes CASLGVQGWYTEAFF.

V and J are TRBV10-3 and TRBJ1-1, with D tentatively TRBD1 (5 bases). The CDR3 length is 12 residues. V lost 10 bases and J 3 bases, leaving 12 bases between the germline ends. CDR1 is ENHRY, CDR2 SYGVKD, per germline. For the CDR3, the DNA is TGTGCCACTGAAGACAGTTACACTGAAGCTTTCTTT. Translated, it gives CATEDSYTEAFF.

This clone was counted at least ten times. The chain carries TRBV6-4 and TRBJ2-2, with TRBD2 matching 12 bases. This CDR3 comprises 19 residues. V shed 0 bases, J shed 2 bases, and the junction held 7 bases outside the gene matches. The germline CDR1 and CDR2 sequences are MRHNA and SNTAGT. The CDR3 reads CASSDSDWTSGANTGELFF. In DNA, the CDR3 is TGTGCCAGCAGTGACTCAGATTGGACTAGCGGGGCTAACACCGGGGAGCTGTTTTTT.

The sample holds a few counts of this clone. V and J are TRBV13 and TRBJ2-1, with 8 bases aligning to TRBD2. CDR1 and CDR2 (germline): PRHDT, FYEKMQ (reference sequence). V gave up 5 bases and J gave up 10 bases; unmatched junction bases: 4. The CDR3 is 12 residues long. For the CDR3, the DNA is TGTGCCAGCAGCCTGCGGGGGGAGGAGCAGTTCTTC. Amino acids: CASSLRGEEQFF.

In this sample, this clone turned up once. This chain links TRBV11-2 with TRBJ2-1; the D gene is possibly TRBD2 (5 bases). CDR1 and CDR2 (germline): SGHAT, FQNNGV. CDR3 length: 14 residues. V was trimmed by 8 bases and J by 0 bases, leaving 11 bases between them. In nucleotides, the CDR3 is TGTGCCAGCCATCGACTACTCTCCTACAATGAGCAGTTCTTC. Protein: CASHRLLSYNEQFF.

This clone was counted a single time. This chain links TRBV6-5 with TRBJ1-2, with D uncertain. Germline-derived CDR1 and CDR2 are MNHEY and SVGAGI. CDR3 length equals 14 residues. V lost 6 bases and J 4 bases, leaving 15 bases between the germline ends. This CDR3 reads CASRRTGGSYGYTF. The CDR3 coding sequence is TGTGCCAGCAGACGGACCGGCGGGTCCTATGGCTACACCTTC.

J is TRBJ2-1 and V is TRBV6-2 or TRBV6-3; tentative D call: TRBD2 (5 bases). The CDR3 loop spans 17 amino acids. Per the germline V gene, CDR1 is MNHEY and CDR2 is SVGEGT. V lost 1 base, J lost 1 base, and 14 bases lay in between. CDR3 sequence (DNA): TGTGCCAGCAGTTACTTTTTAGGGAGTGTTTCCTACAATGAGCAGTTCTTC. It specifies CASSYFLGSVSYNEQFF.

The chain recombines TRBV6-5 with TRBJ2-7, with 9 positions matching TRBD2. CDR1 is MNHEY, CDR2 SVGAGI, per germline. The CDR3 runs to 16 residues. V was clipped by 0 bases and J by 4 bases; unmatched bases: 7. The CDR3 loop reads CASSYSASGVRYEQYF. Written as DNA, the CDR3 is TGTGCCAGCAGTTACTCAGCTAGCGGGGTTCGGTACGAGCAGTACTTC.

This clone was detected once. The rearrangement uses TRBV19 and TRBJ2-5; TRBD2 might be the D (6 bases). Between the trimmed V and J ends, which lost 5 bases and 6 bases, there was a span of 16 bases. The CDR3 is 14 residues long. The germline CDR1 and CDR2 sequences are LNHDA and SQIVND (reference sequence). Written as DNA, the CDR3 is TGTGCCAGTAGTTCTCCACGACTAGAAAAGACCCAGTACTTC. It codes for CASSSPRLEKTQYF.